The T cell receptor beta chain described here comes from a study of T-cell reconstitution after alpha-beta-depleted transplantation in children (dated by TCRdb to about 2016). Regarding the study in general: Using TCR repertoire profiling, the study followed T-cell immune reconstitution in a quantitative way in children after TCRalphabeta/CD19-depleted allogeneic hematopoietic cell transplantation.

As regards this clonotype: The clone's antigen remains unknown. No much larger clone exists at a distance of one base, and base qualities are not known.

Per the germline V gene, SGHAT is the CDR1 and FQNNGV is the CDR2. Inclusive of the bounding cysteine and phenylalanine, the CDR3 is 17 residues long. Only the CDR3 part of the read is kept: 51 bases, read in frame from the first base. At the junction V is shortened by 6 bases and J by 4 bases; bases outside the gene matches: 9. Library preparation employed PCR. Sequencing used an Illumina HiSeq 2500. TCR library preparation used molecular barcoding, with unique molecular identifiers applied to normalize quantification of the TCRbeta repertoire. TCRdb took the public reads, trimmed them with fastp at Q25, ran MiXCR for clone calling and kept in-frame beta chains. Each record represents a unique CDR3 protein, reported with the most common genes and DNA among its rows. The sample table holds fewer than 250,000 distinct CDR3 sequences, of which approximately 15% were seen once. Jointly, the top ten make up 35% to 50% of the sample.

In light of the paper, this sample's treatment or condition label describes: allogeneic hematopoietic cell transplantation with graft depleted of TCRalphabeta T cells and CD19 B cells. TCRalphabeta/CD19-depleted allogeneic hematopoietic cell grafts were given to the transplant recipients, all of whom were children. The investigation overall reported the following: In some patients, high TCRbeta diversity at day 60 was attributed to recipient T cells and intrathymic progenitors that had survived conditioning. The frequencies of hyperexpanded clones fell over the following months, and after one year, T-cell counts and TCRbeta diversity were mostly attributed to newly produced T cells. The apparently early alphabetaT-cell count recovery about two months after transplant was reportedly dependent on only several hundred rapidly expanded clones derived from non-depleted graft cells.

The rearranged chain carries TRBV11-2 and TRBJ2-3, and 14 junctional nucleotides match TRBD2. Material: PBMCs, mostly from graft donor cells, obtained 360 days after TCRalphabeta/CD19-depleted stem cell transplant. The origin of this receptor is a male patient between 2 and 15 years old who had a stem cell transplant for acute lymphoblastic leukemia, so the T cells may come from the graft donor. CDR3 protein: CASSATSGGASADTQYF. The nucleotide sequence is TGTGCCAGCAGTGCGACTAGCGGGGGGGCCAGCGCAGATACGCAGTATTTT. The variable domain in full, with residues beyond the CDR3 obtained from the reference TRBV11-2 and TRBJ2-3 genes, is EAGVAQSPRYKIIEKRQSVAFWCNPISGHATLYWYQQILGQGPKLLIQFQNNGVVDDSQLPKDRFSAERLKGVDSTLKIQPAKLEDSAVYLCASSATSGGASADTQYFGPGTRLTVL.